Sequencing of this TCR beta chain was carried out in a study of T cell responses to AZD1222 COVID-19 vaccine. Study-wide results and limits: Of spike-specific TCRs, nearly half reportedly target regions left unmutated in variants.

The V end was cut by 0 bases, the J end by 3 bases, with 13 bases between. The V gene's germline CDR1 is SGHNT and CDR2 YYREEE (reference sequence). The CDR3 length is 15 residues. Note on this clone: As yet, its antigen is unknown.

Using immunoSEQ multiplex PCR, the repertoire was profiled, and TCRdb retains in-frame clones only, with some absent. This table holds about 130,000 clones, just over 90% found once. The clonotype originates from an adult in good health. The V and J genes are TRBV5-4 and TRBJ2-7; tentatively, D is TRBD2 (6 bases). The material sequenced was peripheral blood, taken on day 0 of AZD1222 vaccination. The CDR3 nucleotides are TGTGCCAGCAGCTTGGCCGGGACGGGGGTCTACGAGCAGTACTTC. It encodes CASSLAGTGVYEQYF.